The table lists the clone carrying this TCR beta chain with a count of one. Sequence at one end of the junction differs from germline and may be a read error. This record comes from a study of blood T cell repertoires in COVID-19. The overall study: The United States, Italy and Spain were the sources of the acute and convalescent COVID-19 samples. The cDNA or gDNA used as material had been derived from T cells, B-cell-depleted T cells, or PBMCs.

The CDR3 is 13 residues long. Looked up from germline, CDR1 is SSHAT and CDR2 is FNYEAQ (reference sequence). Original data processing: Nucleated cell counts were estimated from reference gene primer amplification. TCRdb's copy holds only in-frame clones and misses some; the assay was immunoSEQ multiplex PCR. Clone size and V and J calls were adopted from that table, with D and trimming inferred from the DNA. There are around 97,000 clones in the sample; roughly nine tenths occur only once, and approximately 3.5% lies in the top ten. The chain couples TRBV7-7 to TRBJ2-7, with 8 bases that match TRBD1. This receptor was taken from a woman aged 55-69 years with acute or convalescent COVID-19. Input material: peripheral blood. The CDR3 DNA sequence: TGTGCTAGCAGCTACCGGACAGGGCAGGAGCAGTACTTC. Its protein is CASSYRTGQEQYF.